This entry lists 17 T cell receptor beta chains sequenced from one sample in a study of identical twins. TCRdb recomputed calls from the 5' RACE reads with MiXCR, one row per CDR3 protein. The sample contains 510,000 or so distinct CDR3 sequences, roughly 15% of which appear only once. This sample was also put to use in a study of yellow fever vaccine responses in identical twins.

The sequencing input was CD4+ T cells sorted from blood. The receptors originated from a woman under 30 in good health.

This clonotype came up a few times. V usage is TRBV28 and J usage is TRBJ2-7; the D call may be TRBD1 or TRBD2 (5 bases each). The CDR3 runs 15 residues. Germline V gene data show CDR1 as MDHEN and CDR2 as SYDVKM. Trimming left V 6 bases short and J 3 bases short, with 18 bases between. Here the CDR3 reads CASSRITGANYEQYF. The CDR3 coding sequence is TGTGCCAGCAGCCGTATAACCGGGGCCAACTACGAGCAGTACTTC.

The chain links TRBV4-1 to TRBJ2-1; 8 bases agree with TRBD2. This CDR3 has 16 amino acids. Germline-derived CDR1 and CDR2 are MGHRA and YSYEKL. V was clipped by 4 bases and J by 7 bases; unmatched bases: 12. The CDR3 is CASSPRDLAGGNEQFF. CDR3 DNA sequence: TGCGCCAGCAGCCCCCGGGACCTAGCGGGTGGGAATGAGCAGTTCTTC.

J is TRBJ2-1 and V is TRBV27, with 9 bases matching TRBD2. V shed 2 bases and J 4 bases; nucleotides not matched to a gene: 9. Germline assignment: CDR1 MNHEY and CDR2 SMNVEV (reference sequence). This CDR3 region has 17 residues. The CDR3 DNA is TGTGCCAGCAGTTTAGGGGGCGGGAGGGCCTTATACAATGAGCAGTTCTTC. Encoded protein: CASSLGGGRALYNEQFF.

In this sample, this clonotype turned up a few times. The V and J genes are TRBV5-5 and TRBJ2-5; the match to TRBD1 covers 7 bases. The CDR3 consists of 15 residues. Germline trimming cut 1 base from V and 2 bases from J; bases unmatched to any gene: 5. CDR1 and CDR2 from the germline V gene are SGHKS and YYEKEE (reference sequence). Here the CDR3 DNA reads TGTGCCAGCAGCTTGTGGGACAGAAGACAAGAGACCCAGTACTTC. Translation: CASSLWDRRQETQYF.

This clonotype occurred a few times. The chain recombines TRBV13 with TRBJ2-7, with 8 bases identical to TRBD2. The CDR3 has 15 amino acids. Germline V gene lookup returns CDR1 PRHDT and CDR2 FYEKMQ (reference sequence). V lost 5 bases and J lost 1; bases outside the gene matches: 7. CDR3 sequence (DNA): TGTGCCAGCAGCAATAGACTAGCGCTATCCTACGAGCAGTACTTC. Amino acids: CASSNRLALSYEQYF.

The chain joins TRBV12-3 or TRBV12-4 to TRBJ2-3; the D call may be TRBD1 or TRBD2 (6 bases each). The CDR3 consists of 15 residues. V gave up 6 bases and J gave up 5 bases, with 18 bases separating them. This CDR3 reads CASSPGGAKIDTQYF. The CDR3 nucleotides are TGTGCCAGCAGCCCCGGGGGCGCGAAAATAGATACGCAGTATTTT.

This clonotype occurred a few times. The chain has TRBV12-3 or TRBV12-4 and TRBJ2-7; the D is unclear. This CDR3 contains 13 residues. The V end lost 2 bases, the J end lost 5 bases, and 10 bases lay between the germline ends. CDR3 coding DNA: TGTGCCAGCAGTTTATCGATTGAGGACGAGCAGTACGTC. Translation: CASSLSIEDEQYV.

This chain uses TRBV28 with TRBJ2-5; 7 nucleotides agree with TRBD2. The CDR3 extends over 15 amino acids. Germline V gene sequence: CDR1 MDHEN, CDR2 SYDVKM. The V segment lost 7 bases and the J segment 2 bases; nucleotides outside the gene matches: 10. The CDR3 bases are TGTGCCAGCACCCATGCGGGAGCGGGGCAAGAGACCCAGTACTTC. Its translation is CASTHAGAGQETQYF. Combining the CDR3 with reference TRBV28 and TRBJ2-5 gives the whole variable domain DVKVTQSSRYLVKRTGEKVFLECVQDMDHENMFWYRQDPGLGLRLIYFSYDVKMKEKGDIPEGYSVSREKKERFSLILESASTNQTSMYLCASTHAGAGQETQYFGPGTRLLVL.

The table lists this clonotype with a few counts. CDR3 sequence: CASSQARGNEQFF. The CDR3 DNA follows: TGTGCCAGCAGCCAGGCCAGGGGCAATGAGCAGTTCTTC. The V gene is TRBV14, the J gene TRBJ2-1, with D possibly matching TRBD1 (6 bases). With 3 bases removed from V and 6 bases from J, the gap between germline ends came to 9 bases. Germline CDR1 is SGHDN and CDR2 is FVKESK. This CDR3 contains 13 residues.

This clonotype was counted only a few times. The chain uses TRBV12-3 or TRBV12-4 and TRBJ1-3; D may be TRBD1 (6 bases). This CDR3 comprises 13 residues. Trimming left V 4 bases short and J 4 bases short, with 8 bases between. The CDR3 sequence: CASSSGQGNTIYF. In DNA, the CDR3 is TGTGCCAGCAGTTCCGGACAGGGAAACACCATATATTTT.

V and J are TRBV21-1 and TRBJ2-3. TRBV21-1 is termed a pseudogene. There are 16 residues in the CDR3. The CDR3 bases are TGTGCCAGCAGCAAAGAAGGTTACCTGGGGAAAGATACGCAGTATTTT. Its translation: CASSKEGYLGKDTQYF.

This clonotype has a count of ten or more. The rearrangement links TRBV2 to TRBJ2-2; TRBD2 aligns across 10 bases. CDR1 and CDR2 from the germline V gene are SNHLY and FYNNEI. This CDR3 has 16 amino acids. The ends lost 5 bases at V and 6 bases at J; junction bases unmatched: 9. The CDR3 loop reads CASSFGGTSVSGELFF. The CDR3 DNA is TGTGCCAGCAGTTTTGGGGGGACTAGCGTTTCCGGGGAGCTGTTTTTT.

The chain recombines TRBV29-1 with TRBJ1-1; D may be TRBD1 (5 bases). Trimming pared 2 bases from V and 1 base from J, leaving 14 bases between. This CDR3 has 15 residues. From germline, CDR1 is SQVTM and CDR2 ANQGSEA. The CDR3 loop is CSVEKTTGPNTEAFF. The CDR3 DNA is TGCAGCGTTGAAAAAACCACAGGTCCGAACACTGAAGCTTTCTTT. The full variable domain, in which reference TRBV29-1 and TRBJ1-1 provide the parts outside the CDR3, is SAVISQKPSRDICQRGTSLTIQCQVDSQVTMMFWYRQQPGQSLTLIATANQGSEATYESGFVIDKFPISRPNLTFSTLTVSNMSPEDSSIYLCSVEKTTGPNTEAFFGQGTRLTVV.

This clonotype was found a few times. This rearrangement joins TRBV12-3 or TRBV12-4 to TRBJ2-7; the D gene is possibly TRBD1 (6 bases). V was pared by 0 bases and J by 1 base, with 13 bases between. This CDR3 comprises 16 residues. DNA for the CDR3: TGTGCCAGCAGTTTAGCGCACAGGGACCTTTCCTACGAGCAGTACTTC. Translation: CASSLAHRDLSYEQYF.

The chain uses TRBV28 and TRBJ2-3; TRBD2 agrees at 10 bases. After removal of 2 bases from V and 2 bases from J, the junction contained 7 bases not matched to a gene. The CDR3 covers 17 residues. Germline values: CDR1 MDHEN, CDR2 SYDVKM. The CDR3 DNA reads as TGTGCCAGCAGTTTAGGTCTAGCGGGGGCCTTCACAGATACGCAGTATTTT. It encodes CASSLGLAGAFTDTQYF.

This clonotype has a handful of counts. CDR3 in amino acids: CATSVSGGGPQYF. The DNA for the CDR3 is TGTGCCACCAGTGTGTCTGGCGGGGGGCCCCAGTACTTC. The chain carries TRBV24-1 and TRBJ2-5; 8 bases match TRBD2. In germline, CDR1 is KGHDR, CDR2 SFDVKD. The junction had 7 bases not matched to a gene; V was cut back by 5 bases and J by 9 bases. The CDR3 is made up of 13 amino acids.

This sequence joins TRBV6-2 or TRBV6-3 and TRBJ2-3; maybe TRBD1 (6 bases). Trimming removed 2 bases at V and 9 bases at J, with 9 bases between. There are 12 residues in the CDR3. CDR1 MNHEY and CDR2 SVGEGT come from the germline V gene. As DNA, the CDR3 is TGTGCCAGCAGTTACGTTGGGGGCACGCAGTATTTT. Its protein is CASSYVGGTQYF.